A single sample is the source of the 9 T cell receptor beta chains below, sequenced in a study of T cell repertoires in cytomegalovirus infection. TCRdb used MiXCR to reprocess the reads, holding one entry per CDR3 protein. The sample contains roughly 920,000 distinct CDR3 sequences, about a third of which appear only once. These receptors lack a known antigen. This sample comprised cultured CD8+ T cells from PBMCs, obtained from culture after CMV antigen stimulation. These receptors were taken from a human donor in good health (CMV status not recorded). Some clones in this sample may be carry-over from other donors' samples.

CDR3 residues: CASSVGLHSYNEQFF. Written as DNA, the CDR3 is TGTGCCAGCAGCGTAGGTCTGCATTCCTACAATGAGCAGTTCTTC. J is TRBJ2-1 and V is TRBV9; D not resolved. The CDR3 loop spans 15 amino acids. V lost 0 bases to trimming and J lost 1 base, with 8 bases between them. In germline, CDR1 is SGDLS, CDR2 YYNGEE.

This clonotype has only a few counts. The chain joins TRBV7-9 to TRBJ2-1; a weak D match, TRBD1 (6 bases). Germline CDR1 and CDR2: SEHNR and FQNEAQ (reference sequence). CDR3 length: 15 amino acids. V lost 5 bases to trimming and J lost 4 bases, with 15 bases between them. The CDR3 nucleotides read TGTGCCAGCAGCAAAACAGGGATGAAGTACAATGAGCAGTTCTTC. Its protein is CASSKTGMKYNEQFF.

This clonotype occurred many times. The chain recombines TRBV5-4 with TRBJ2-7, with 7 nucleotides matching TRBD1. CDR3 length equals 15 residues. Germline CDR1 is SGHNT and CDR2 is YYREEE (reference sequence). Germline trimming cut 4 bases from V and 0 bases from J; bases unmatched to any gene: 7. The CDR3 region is CASSTRDRVSYEQYF. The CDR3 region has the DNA TGTGCCAGCAGCACCCGGGACAGAGTCTCCTACGAGCAGTACTTC.

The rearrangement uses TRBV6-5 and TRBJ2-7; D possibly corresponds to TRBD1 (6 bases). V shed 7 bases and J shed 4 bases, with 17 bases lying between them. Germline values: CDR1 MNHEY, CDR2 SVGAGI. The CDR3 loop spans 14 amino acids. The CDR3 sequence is CASKQRTVWYEQYF. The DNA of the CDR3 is TGTGCCAGCAAGCAAAGGACAGTTTGGTACGAGCAGTACTTC.

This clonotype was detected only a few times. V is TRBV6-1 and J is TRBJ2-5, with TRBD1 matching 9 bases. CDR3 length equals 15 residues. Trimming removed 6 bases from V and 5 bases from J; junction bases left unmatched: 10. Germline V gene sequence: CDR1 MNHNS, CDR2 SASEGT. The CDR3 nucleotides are TGTGCCAGCAGAGATAGGACAGGGGACGGGGAGACCCAGTACTTC. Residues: CASRDRTGDGETQYF.

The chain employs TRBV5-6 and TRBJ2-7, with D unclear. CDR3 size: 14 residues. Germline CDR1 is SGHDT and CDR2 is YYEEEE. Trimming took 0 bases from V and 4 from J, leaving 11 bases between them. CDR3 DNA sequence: TGTGCCAGCAGCTTGGAGTGGCAGGAGTACGAGCAGTACTTC. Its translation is CASSLEWQEYEQYF.

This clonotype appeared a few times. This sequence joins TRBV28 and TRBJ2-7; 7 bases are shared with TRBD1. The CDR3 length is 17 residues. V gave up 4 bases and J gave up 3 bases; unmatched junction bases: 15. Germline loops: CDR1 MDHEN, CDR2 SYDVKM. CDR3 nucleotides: TGTGCCAGCAGTTCCTCTAGACAGGGTATTATTTTCTACGAGCAGTACGTC. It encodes CASSSSRQGIIFYEQYV.

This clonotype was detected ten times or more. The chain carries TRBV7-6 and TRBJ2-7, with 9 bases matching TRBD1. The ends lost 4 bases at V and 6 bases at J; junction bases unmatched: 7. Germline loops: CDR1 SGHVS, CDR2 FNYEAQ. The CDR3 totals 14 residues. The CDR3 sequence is CASSSGQGSGEQYF. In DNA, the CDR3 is TGTGCCAGCAGCTCGGGACAGGGTTCGGGCGAGCAGTACTTC.

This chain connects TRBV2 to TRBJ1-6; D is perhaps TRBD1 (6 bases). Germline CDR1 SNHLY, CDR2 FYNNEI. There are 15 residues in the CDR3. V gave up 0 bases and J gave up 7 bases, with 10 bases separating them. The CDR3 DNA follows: TGTGCCAGCAGTGAAGCTAGGACAGAGAATTCACCCCTCCACTTT. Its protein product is CASSEARTENSPLHF.